This TCR beta chain was identified during a study of T cell responses to AZD1222 COVID-19 vaccine. Sequenced by immunoSEQ multiplex PCR; TCRdb stores in-frame clones only, minus some. The sample lists about 150,000 clones, approximately 90% seen once, with 4.5% to 6.5% in the top ten. The CDR3 length is 14 residues. CDR1 is LNHDA, CDR2 SQIVND, per germline (reference sequence). J gave up 7 bases and V 1 base, and 4 bases lay outside the gene matches. The clonotype originates from an adult in good health. The chain carries TRBV19 and TRBJ1-5, with 7 bases fitting TRBD1. The material was peripheral blood, obtained on day 0 of AZD1222 vaccination. This chain's CDR3 is CASSIGQGRQPQHF. CDR3 nucleotides: TGTGCCAGTAGTATAGGACAGGGTAGACAGCCCCAGCATTTT.